This passage covers 18 T cell receptor beta chains from one sample sequenced in a study of immune characterization of retroperitoneal liposarcoma. A single record per CDR3 protein comes from TCRdb applying MiXCR to the PCR reads. The sample holds 1,500 or so distinct CDR3 sequences; under 55% are singletons and the top ten take around a third. Material for sequencing was tumor tissue. The receptors derive from a female donor with retroperitoneal liposarcoma.

The CDR3 region has the DNA TGTGCCAGCACAAGCTCGCTAGCGGGAGACAATGAGCAGTTCTTC. Translation gives CASTSSLAGDNEQFF. The chain links TRBV6-1 to TRBJ2-1, with 10 nucleotides matching TRBD2. This CDR3 spans 15 amino acids. Trimming at V came to 7 bases and at J to 5 bases, leaving 8 bases not matched to a gene. Germline V gene sequence: CDR1 MNHNS, CDR2 SASEGT.

The chain couples TRBV12-3 or TRBV12-4 to TRBJ2-1; 13 bases match TRBD2. CDR3 length: 15 amino acids. V was clipped by 6 bases and J by 13 bases; unmatched bases: 12. The CDR3 DNA reads TGTGCCAGCAGAGTGGGACTAGCGGGACAAGAGACCCAGTTCTTC. It translates to CASRVGLAGQETQFF.

This chain connects TRBV7-3 to TRBJ2-1; 10 positions agree with TRBD2. This CDR3 has 13 amino acids. With V trimmed by 4 bases and J by 9 bases, 3 bases remained unmatched. In germline, CDR1 is SGHTA, CDR2 FQGTGA. The CDR3 sequence is CASSSRTSGEQFF. In DNA, the CDR3 is TGTGCCAGCAGCTCTCGGACTAGCGGTGAGCAGTTCTTC. The complete variable domain, with remaining parts taken from reference TRBV7-3 and TRBJ2-1, reads GAGVSQTPSNKVTEKGKYVELRCDPISGHTALYWYRQSLGQGPEFLIYFQGTGAADDSGLPNDRFFAVRPEGSVSTLKIQRTERGDSAVYLCASSSRTSGEQFFGPGTRLTVL.

By sample fraction, this clonotype is hyperexpanded. The DNA for the CDR3 is TGTGCCAGCAGTTACCAGGGGGATAAAGCGGGGGGGGGCAATGAGCAGTTCTTC. Protein: CASSYQGDKAGGGNEQFF. The chain employs TRBV6-5 and TRBJ2-1, with 10 nucleotides matching TRBD2. The length of the CDR3 is 18 residues. The trim removed 2 bases at V and 6 bases at J, leaving 13 bases unmatched. From germline, CDR1 is MNHEY and CDR2 SVGAGI.

The genes are TRBV12-3 or TRBV12-4 and TRBJ2-6; D not resolved. Trimming removed 5 bases at V and 0 bases at J, with 8 bases between. The CDR3 totals 15 residues. This CDR3 reads CASSTISSGANVLTF. CDR3 DNA sequence: TGTGCCAGCAGTACCATATCCTCTGGGGCCAACGTCCTGACTTTC.

The chain combines TRBV6-1 with TRBJ2-1; no clear D. The CDR3 runs 15 residues. The germline CDR1 and CDR2 sequences are MNHNS and SASEGT. V gave up 4 bases and J gave up 3 bases, with 13 bases separating them. The CDR3 loop is CASSAYAVLYNEQFF. Written as DNA, the CDR3 is TGTGCCAGCAGTGCCTATGCGGTACTCTACAATGAGCAGTTCTTC.

V gene TRBV6-1 combines with J gene TRBJ2-1; no firm D call. V gave up 1 base and J gave up 0 bases, with 4 bases separating them. The CDR3 is 14 amino acids. Germline assignment: CDR1 MNHNS and CDR2 SASEGT. The DNA for the CDR3 is TGTGCCAGCAGTGAAGACAGCTCCTACAATGAGCAGTTCTTC. This encodes CASSEDSSYNEQFF.

This chain joins TRBV7-2 and TRBJ2-1; tentatively, D is TRBD1 (5 bases). This CDR3 contains 13 residues. Germline-derived CDR1 and CDR2 are SGHTA and FQGNSA. V lost 2 bases to trimming and J lost 10 bases, with 12 bases between them. The CDR3 protein is CASSLSRVYEQFF. The DNA of the CDR3 is TGTGCCAGCAGCTTATCCAGGGTATACGAGCAGTTCTTC.

By share, this clonotype ranks as medium-sized (0.01 to 0.1%). The chain links TRBV7-2 to TRBJ2-1, with 7 bases lining up with TRBD1. J lost 12 bases, V lost 1 base, and 9 bases had no gene match. Germline assignment: CDR1 SGHTA and CDR2 FQGNSA. This CDR3 contains 14 residues. CDR3 amino acids: CASSLGWQGERQFF. DNA of the CDR3: TGTGCCAGCAGCTTAGGGTGGCAGGGGGAGCGGCAGTTCTTC.

The chain recombines TRBV6-1 with TRBJ2-1, with D unclear. V lost 6 bases to trimming and J lost 4 bases, with 13 bases between them. The CDR3 has 14 amino acids. Per the germline V gene, CDR1 is MNHNS and CDR2 is SASEGT. The CDR3 region has the DNA TGTGCCAGCAGGTCTCTTGACGCGTACAATGAGCAGTTCTTC. This gives the protein CASRSLDAYNEQFF.

The rearrangement uses TRBV7-2 and TRBJ2-5; no reliable D call. V was cut by 1 base and J by 0 bases, with 6 bases left in between. The CDR3 extends over 14 amino acids. Germline V lookup: CDR1 SGHTA, CDR2 FQGNSA. The CDR3 sequence is CASSLVDYQETQYF. The CDR3 region has the DNA TGTGCCAGCAGCTTAGTTGACTACCAAGAGACCCAGTACTTC.

This chain connects TRBV6-1 to TRBJ2-3, with D tentatively TRBD1 (6 bases). CDR3 size: 15 residues. Per germline, CDR1 MNHNS and CDR2 SASEGT. V gave up 0 bases and J gave up 3 bases, with 10 bases separating them. The CDR3 DNA is TGTGCCAGCAGTGAAGCGCAGGGGTCAACAGATACGCAGTATTTT. It translates to CASSEAQGSTDTQYF.

This clonotype showed up just once. The rearrangement uses TRBV10-1 and TRBJ2-1, with no clear D. V shed 0 bases and J shed 9 bases, with 12 bases lying between them. The CDR3 has 14 residues. CDR1 WNHNN and CDR2 SYGVQD come from the germline V gene (reference sequence). CDR3 sequence (DNA): TGCGCCAGCAGTGAGTCGAGCTTTTCCGGTGAGCAGTTCTTC. It codes for CASSESSFSGEQFF.

This clonotype has just a few counts. The rearrangement joins TRBV12-3 or TRBV12-4 to TRBJ2-1; D perhaps matches TRBD1 (7 bases). The length of the CDR3 is 15 residues. V shed 5 bases and J shed 10 bases, with 21 bases lying between them. This CDR3 is CASSPGRGVSYEQFF. DNA for the CDR3: TGTGCCAGCAGTCCCGGCAGGGGGGTATCCTACGAGCAGTTCTTC.

The chain combines TRBV6-1 with TRBJ2-5; D unclear. The J call may not be correct, given that the DNA end is closer to TRBJ2-7. Germline lookup yields CDR1 MNHNS and CDR2 SASEGT. This CDR3 contains 11 residues. Here the CDR3 reads CASSDLREQYF. The CDR3 DNA follows: TGTGCCAGCAGTGACCTGCGCGAGCAGTACTTC.

The gene calls are TRBV7-2 and TRBJ2-4; 9 nucleotides match TRBD2. Germline values: CDR1 SGHTA, CDR2 FQGNSA. The CDR3 totals 16 residues. Losses at the gene ends were 5 bases for V and 13 bases for J; bases not matched to a gene: 18. The CDR3 here is CASSRSGRRSYNEQYF. As DNA, the CDR3 is TGTGCCAGCAGCCGTAGCGGGAGAAGGTCCTACAATGAGCAGTACTTC.

The genes are TRBV6-4 and TRBJ2-5, with 16 positions matching TRBD2. J lost 11 bases, V lost 9 bases, and 15 bases had no gene match. Per the germline V gene, CDR1 is MRHNA and CDR2 is SNTAGT. This CDR3 has 16 amino acids. CDR3 sequence: CASSRGLAGGPGEQYF. DNA for the CDR3: TGTGCCAGTAGCCGGGGACTAGCGGGAGGGCCGGGTGAGCAGTACTTC.

The gene calls are TRBV11-2 and TRBJ2-5; no clear D gene. The J call may be mistaken, given a closer DNA end match to TRBJ2-7. CDR1 is SGHAT, CDR2 FQNNGV, per germline. This CDR3 comprises 14 residues. Here the CDR3 reads CASSFNSGDYEQYF. As DNA, the CDR3 is TGTGCCAGCAGCTTTAACAGTGGGGACTACGAGCAGTACTTC.